This entry lists 30 T cell receptor beta chains sequenced from one sample in a study of shared clonotypes between healthy human individuals. Using immunoSEQ multiplex PCR, the repertoire was profiled, and TCRdb retains in-frame clones only, with some absent. Of millions of clones in the sample, about 92% were seen once. Sequenced material: naive CD4+ T cells sorted from blood. Noted subset: CD45RA+ positively selected. These TCRs come from a man in his late teens or twenties in good health.

The chain carries TRBV5-1 and TRBJ2-6, with no clear D. The CDR3 is 16 amino acids. Trimming removed 4 bases at V and 1 base at J, with 12 bases between. Germline V gene lookup returns CDR1 SGHRS and CDR2 YFSETQ. The CDR3: CASSLTTISGANVLTF. The CDR3 region has the DNA TGCGCCAGCAGCCTTACTACTATATCTGGGGCCAACGTCCTGACTTTC.

Comment on this clone: Other DNA sequences in the same sample also yield this CDR3. The CDR3 is CASSLGTSTGELFF. The CDR3 DNA sequence: TGCGCCAGCAGCTTAGGGACTAGCACCGGGGAGCTGTTTTTT. The chain joins TRBV5-1 to TRBJ2-2; 8 bases match TRBD2. CDR1 is SGHRS and CDR2 is YFSETQ in the germline V gene. The CDR3 extends over 14 amino acids. The trim removed 2 bases at V and 4 bases at J, leaving 1 base unmatched.

The chain links TRBV7-9 to TRBJ2-1; 7 bases agree with TRBD2. V lost 5 bases and J lost 4; bases outside the gene matches: 14. CDR3 length: 17 amino acids. Germline assignment: CDR1 SEHNR and CDR2 FQNEAQ (reference sequence). The CDR3: CASSPILERGDYNEQFF. The CDR3 nucleotides read TGTGCCAGCAGCCCGATACTTGAGCGGGGAGATTACAATGAGCAGTTCTTC.

The J gene is TRBJ2-3, the V gene TRBV9; 13 positions agree with TRBD2. Germline V gives CDR1 SGDLS, CDR2 YYNGEE. Trimming took 3 bases from V and 0 from J; bases not matched to a gene: 1. CDR3 length: 16 residues. Written as DNA, the CDR3 is TGTGCCAGCAGCGAGGGACTAGCGGGGAGCACAGATACGCAGTATTTT. Translated, it gives CASSEGLAGSTDTQYF. The full variable domain, completed using reference TRBV9 and TRBJ2-3, is DSGVTQTPKHLITATGQRVTLRCSPRSGDLSVYWYQQSLDQGLQFLIQYYNGEERAKGNILERFSAQQFPDLHSELNLSSLELGDSALYFCASSEGLAGSTDTQYFGPGTRLTVL.

This clone was seen only once. The chain combines TRBV11-2 with TRBJ1-6, with D tentatively TRBD1 (5 bases). The V and J ends lost 3 bases and 0 bases respectively, with 12 bases between them. The CDR3 is 17 residues long. Germline loops: CDR1 SGHAT, CDR2 FQNNGV. CDR3: CASSFAGPSSYNSPLHF. The CDR3 region has the DNA TGTGCCAGCAGCTTCGCGGGACCCAGCTCCTATAATTCACCCCTCCACTTT.

J is TRBJ1-5 and V is TRBV2, with 9 positions matching TRBD1. After removal of 10 bases from V and 0 bases from J, the junction contained 4 bases not matched to a gene. The CDR3 is made up of 14 amino acids. The germline V gene encodes CDR1 SNHLY and CDR2 FYNNEI. CDR3 in DNA: TGTGCCACCAAGGACAGGGGTAGCAATCAGCCCCAGCATTTT. Translated, it gives CATKDRGSNQPQHF.

This clone came up once. The chain recombines TRBV28 with TRBJ2-7, with D perhaps matching TRBD2 (6 bases). CDR3 size: 18 residues. Trimming took 1 base from V and 4 from J, leaving 23 bases between them. Germline lookup yields CDR1 MDHEN and CDR2 SYDVKM. CDR3 loop: CASSLLIGLKTGGYEQYF. The CDR3 DNA follows: TGTGCCAGCAGTTTATTGATCGGGCTAAAAACCGGGGGATACGAGCAGTACTTC.

The chain carries TRBV19 and TRBJ1-4; no reliable D call. The CDR3 totals 16 residues. Trimming took off 2 bases at V and 8 bases at J, with 18 bases between the two ends. The germline CDR1 and CDR2 sequences are LNHDA and SQIVND (reference sequence). The CDR3 nucleotides read TGTGCCAGTAGTATACTGACTCAGTTACGGAGGGAAAAACTGTTTTTT. Protein product: CASSILTQLRREKLFF.

The CDR3 DNA follows: TGTGCCAGCAGCCCCCCGGGGGCGACTATGGGAAATGAGCAGTTCTTC. Protein sequence: CASSPPGATMGNEQFF. The chain employs TRBV7-9 and TRBJ2-1; either TRBD1 or TRBD2 may supply D (6 bases each). CDR1 and CDR2 (germline): SEHNR, FQNEAQ (reference sequence). V was clipped by 5 bases and J by 7 bases, with 21 bases between them. This CDR3 is built from 16 residues.

This clone was observed once. Other DNA sequences in this specimen translate into the identical CDR3. The chain carries TRBV6-5 and TRBJ2-7, with 9 bases matching TRBD2. Germline V gives CDR1 MNHEY, CDR2 SVGAGI. The V gene end was trimmed by 0 bases and the J gene end by 0 bases; junction bases not matched to a gene: 0. CDR3 length: 15 residues. The CDR3 protein is CASSYSRGGSYEQYF. Here the CDR3 DNA reads TGTGCCAGCAGTTACTCGCGGGGGGGCTCCTACGAGCAGTACTTC.

This clone was counted once. The chain is built from TRBV19 and TRBJ2-4; D ambiguous. This CDR3 is 14 amino acids long. The germline V gene encodes CDR1 LNHDA and CDR2 SQIVND (reference sequence). Trimming took off 10 bases at V and 7 bases at J, with 20 bases between the two ends. The CDR3 protein is CATVPPGLENIQYF. In nucleotides, the CDR3 is TGTGCCACAGTTCCCCCCGGGCTAGAGAACATTCAGTACTTC.

This CDR3 is CASSEKGSGSYEQYF. Written as DNA, the CDR3 is TGCGCCAGCAGTGAAAAAGGTAGCGGGAGCTATGAGCAGTACTTC. This chain connects TRBV10-2 to TRBJ2-7, with 9 bases aligning to TRBD2. Germline V gives CDR1 WSHSY, CDR2 SAAADI. The V gene end was trimmed by 3 bases and the J gene end by 7 bases; junction bases not matched to a gene: 10. CDR3 size: 15 residues.

The sample holds one count of this clone. This sequence joins TRBV30 and TRBJ1-2; D perhaps matches TRBD1 (6 bases). V was clipped by 2 bases and J by 4 bases, with 14 bases between them. Germline lookup yields CDR1 GTSNPN and CDR2 SVGIG (reference sequence). The CDR3 sequence is 14 residues long. Here the CDR3 DNA reads TGTGCCTGGAGTATTAGGGGGTCTAGCTATGGCTACACCTTC. Amino acids: CAWSIRGSSYGYTF.

The rearrangement joins TRBV10-3 to TRBJ2-5, with TRBD1 matching over 11 bases. Germline lookup yields CDR1 ENHRY and CDR2 SYGVKD. The CDR3 runs to 15 residues. The V segment lost 4 bases and the J segment 2 bases; nucleotides outside the gene matches: 3. The CDR3 nucleotides read TGTGCCATCAGTGCCGGGGACAGGGGGCAAGAGACCCAGTACTTC. This translates into CAISAGDRGQETQYF.

In the case of this clone: The sample contains more than one DNA sequence encoding this CDR3. The V and J genes are TRBV5-6 and TRBJ1-4; D gene uncertain. Germline assignment: CDR1 SGHDT and CDR2 YYEEEE. The CDR3 runs to 14 residues. Trimming stripped 0 bases from V and 1 base from J, with 4 bases between. CDR3 coding DNA: TGTGCCAGCAGCTTGGGGAGAACTAATGAAAAACTGTTTTTT. Translating gives CASSLGRTNEKLFF.

The chain combines TRBV28 with TRBJ1-2; no reliable D call. The germline V and J ends were trimmed by 5 bases and 5 bases, with 15 bases remaining between them. Germline loops: CDR1 MDHEN, CDR2 SYDVKM. CDR3 length: 14 amino acids. The CDR3 nucleotides read TGTGCCAGCAGTCCACCCCCGGGATCTTATGGCTACACCTTC. Residues: CASSPPPGSYGYTF.

J is TRBJ2-3 and V is TRBV5-1, with a possible D match to TRBD2 (5 bases). The CDR3 runs to 16 residues. Deletions cut 4 bases from V and 2 bases from J, with 17 bases between. In germline, CDR1 is SGHRS, CDR2 YFSETQ. The CDR3 nucleotides read TGCGCCAGCAGCCCGGTTGGAGCGGCACTCACAGATACGCAGTATTTT. This encodes CASSPVGAALTDTQYF.

About this clone itself: The same CDR3 also results from other DNA sequences found in this sample. The gene calls are TRBV28 and TRBJ2-1; the D is unclear. The CDR3 is 12 amino acids. V lost 5 bases and J 6 bases, leaving 8 bases between the germline ends. CDR1 and CDR2 from the germline V gene are MDHEN and SYDVKM. The CDR3 loop reads CASSLRGNEQFF. Written as DNA, the CDR3 is TGTGCCAGCAGTCTTCGTGGCAATGAGCAGTTCTTC.

The V call is TRBV19, the J call TRBJ1-3; TRBD1 is a possible D gene (6 bases). This CDR3 spans 16 amino acids. V was pared by 3 bases and J by 0 bases, with 12 bases between. Germline lookup yields CDR1 LNHDA and CDR2 SQIVND (reference sequence). The CDR3: CASSIGTTSSGNTIYF. The CDR3 DNA reads TGTGCCAGTAGTATTGGGACAACGAGCTCTGGAAACACCATATATTTT.

The chain combines TRBV5-1 with TRBJ2-7, with 11 bases that match TRBD2. The germline V gene encodes CDR1 SGHRS and CDR2 YFSETQ. CDR3 length: 15 amino acids. The junction had 10 bases not matched to a gene; V was cut back by 4 bases and J by 7 bases. CDR3: CASSAIAGGPGEQYF. Here the CDR3 DNA reads TGCGCCAGCAGCGCTATAGCGGGAGGGCCCGGAGAGCAGTACTTC.

This sequence joins TRBV11-2 and TRBJ2-7; D possibly corresponds to TRBD2 (6 bases). CDR3 length: 15 amino acids. CDR1 and CDR2 from the germline V gene are SGHAT and FQNNGV. Trimming took 0 bases from V and 3 from J, leaving 12 bases between them. CDR3 bases: TGTGCCAGCAGCTTAGACGGGACTTCCTACTACGAGCAGTACTTC. This sequence encodes CASSLDGTSYYEQYF. Drawing the rest from reference TRBV11-2 and TRBJ2-7, the complete variable domain is EAGVAQSPRYKIIEKRQSVAFWCNPISGHATLYWYQQILGQGPKLLIQFQNNGVVDDSQLPKDRFSAERLKGVDSTLKIQPAKLEDSAVYLCASSLDGTSYYEQYFGPGTRLTVT.

CDR3 sequence reads: CASSRLGTGVENTEAFF. CDR3 sequence (DNA): TGCGCCAGCAGTCGCCTCGGGACAGGGGTCGAGAACACTGAAGCTTTCTTT. This chain connects TRBV23-1 to TRBJ1-1, with 10 positions matching TRBD1. TRBV23-1 is an ORF for which the function is uncertain. This CDR3 region has 17 residues. Trimming took 4 bases from V and 1 from J; bases not matched to a gene: 9.

The chain employs TRBV4-3 and TRBJ2-7; D is unclear. CDR1 and CDR2 (germline): LGHNA, YSLEER. V lost 1 base, J lost 2 bases, and 15 bases lay in between. The CDR3 runs 16 residues. CDR3 sequence: CASSQGQAGGTYEQYF. CDR3 sequence (DNA): TGCGCCAGCAGCCAAGGTCAGGCAGGCGGTACCTACGAGCAGTACTTC.

The gene calls are TRBV7-2 and TRBJ2-3; D not resolved. V lost 1 base and J lost 4, with 6 bases in between. This CDR3 comprises 13 residues. The V gene's germline CDR1 is SGHTA and CDR2 FQGNSA. For the CDR3, the DNA is TGTGCCAGCAGCTTAGAAACGGCAGATACGCAGTATTTT. This encodes CASSLETADTQYF. The full variable domain, rest sourced from reference TRBV7-2 and TRBJ2-3, is GAGVSQSPSNKVTEKGKDVELRCDPISGHTALYWYRQSLGQGLEFLIYFQGNSAPDKSGLPSDRFSAERTGGSVSTLTIQRTQQEDSAVYLCASSLETADTQYFGPGTRLTVL.

The chain has TRBV12-5 and TRBJ2-3, with D unclear. V shed 5 bases and J shed 5 bases, with 11 bases lying between them. The CDR3 contains 13 residues. The germline V gene has CDR1 LGHNT and CDR2 FRNRAP. The CDR3 loop is CASGLEAGDTQYF. CDR3 DNA: TGTGCTAGTGGTCTCGAGGCAGGAGATACGCAGTATTTT.

The chain employs TRBV9 and TRBJ2-1; D gene uncertain. V lost 0 bases to trimming and J lost 0 bases, with 13 bases between them. This CDR3 is 17 amino acids long. Germline V gene data show CDR1 as SGDLS and CDR2 as YYNGEE. This CDR3 is CASSVDNSLSSYNEQFF. The CDR3 nucleotides are TGTGCCAGCAGCGTAGATAACAGTCTGAGCTCCTACAATGAGCAGTTCTTC.

In the case of this clone: Other DNA variants within this sample encode the same CDR3. The chain is built from TRBV6-1 and TRBJ1-2; a possible D gene is TRBD1 (5 bases). The germline CDR1 and CDR2 sequences are MNHNS and SASEGT. V shed 6 bases and J shed 6 bases, with 8 bases lying between them. This CDR3 is 11 amino acids long. CDR3 amino acids: CASRRGDGYTF. Written as DNA, the CDR3 is TGTGCCAGCAGGAGGGGTGATGGCTACACCTTC.

This clone was seen a handful of times. The CDR3 sequence is CAITKGTEAFF. The DNA for the CDR3 is TGTGCCATCACCAAGGGCACTGAAGCTTTCTTT. The chain joins TRBV10-3 to TRBJ1-1; D gene unclear. Germline V gives CDR1 ENHRY, CDR2 SYGVKD. The CDR3 runs 11 residues. V shed 7 bases and J shed 4 bases, with 7 bases lying between them.

This clone appeared a single time. The CDR3 sequence: CASSNWGQGATEAFF. CDR3 nucleotide sequence: TGCGCCAGCAGCAACTGGGGACAGGGGGCCACTGAAGCTTTCTTT. This chain connects TRBV10-2 to TRBJ1-1, with 12 bases aligning to TRBD1. V trimming: 6 bases; J trimming: 4 bases; junction bases outside the gene matches: 6. There are 15 residues in the CDR3. CDR1 is WSHSY and CDR2 is SAAADI in the germline V gene.

The rearrangement uses TRBV10-3 and TRBJ1-6; TRBD1 might be the D (6 bases). The V gene's germline CDR1 is ENHRY and CDR2 SYGVKD. This CDR3 spans 15 amino acids. Trimming took off 5 bases at V and 7 bases at J, with 15 bases between the two ends. The CDR3 protein is CAISQNRAGNSPLHF. As DNA, the CDR3 is TGTGCCATCAGTCAAAACAGGGCGGGGAATTCACCCCTCCACTTT.